This T cell receptor beta chain comes out of a study of post-analysis software for immune sequencing data. Study findings and constraints: Patients had higher frequencies than controls of roughly 5 TRBV segments, including TRBV5-6, TRBV5-1 and TRBV20-1. Strong co-clustering by F measure linked samples that shared a preparation batch.

This clonotype turned up a few times. Its antigen is still unknown. The library was made from cDNA and included unique molecular identifiers. TCRdb independently ran MiXCR on the PCR reads; one entry per CDR3 protein. The data contain fewer than 850,000 distinct CDR3 sequences, roughly 27% of them singletons. This CDR3 has 11 residues. V lost 7 bases, J lost 5 bases, and 9 bases lay in between. Per the germline V gene, CDR1 is SQVTM and CDR2 is ANQGSEA. J is TRBJ2-1 and V is TRBV29-1, with D maybe TRBD1 (6 bases). Sample: blood. The clonotype comes from a girl aged 10 to 17 with multiple sclerosis. The CDR3 nucleotides read TGCAGCGGCACAGGGCACAATGAGCAGTTCTTC. As protein: CSGTGHNEQFF.